This TCR beta chain came from a study of blood T cell repertoires in COVID-19. Study details: Samples representing acute and convalescent COVID-19 were sourced from the United States, Italy and Spain. PBMCs, B-cell-depleted T cells, or T cells provided the cDNA or gDNA that made up the material.

TCRdb keeps only in-frame clones here, not all; method: immunoSEQ multiplex PCR. This table has approximately 300,000 clones, roughly nine tenths appearing once. What the recovered Cohort 3 donors had was two negative PCRs, clearance, or symptom resolution. CDR1 and CDR2 (germline): SGHRS, YFSETQ. The CDR3 sequence is 12 residues long. V shed 4 bases, J shed 3 bases, and the junction held 0 bases outside the gene matches. The sequence derives from a woman aged 30 to 39 who had recovered from COVID-19. The J gene is TRBJ1-2, the V gene TRBV5-1; 7 bases align to TRBD1. The sample consisted of PBMCs or T cells enriched from blood (not recorded which). The CDR3 region is CASSTGDYGYTF. CDR3 nucleotide sequence: TGCGCCAGCAGCACAGGGGACTATGGCTACACCTTC.